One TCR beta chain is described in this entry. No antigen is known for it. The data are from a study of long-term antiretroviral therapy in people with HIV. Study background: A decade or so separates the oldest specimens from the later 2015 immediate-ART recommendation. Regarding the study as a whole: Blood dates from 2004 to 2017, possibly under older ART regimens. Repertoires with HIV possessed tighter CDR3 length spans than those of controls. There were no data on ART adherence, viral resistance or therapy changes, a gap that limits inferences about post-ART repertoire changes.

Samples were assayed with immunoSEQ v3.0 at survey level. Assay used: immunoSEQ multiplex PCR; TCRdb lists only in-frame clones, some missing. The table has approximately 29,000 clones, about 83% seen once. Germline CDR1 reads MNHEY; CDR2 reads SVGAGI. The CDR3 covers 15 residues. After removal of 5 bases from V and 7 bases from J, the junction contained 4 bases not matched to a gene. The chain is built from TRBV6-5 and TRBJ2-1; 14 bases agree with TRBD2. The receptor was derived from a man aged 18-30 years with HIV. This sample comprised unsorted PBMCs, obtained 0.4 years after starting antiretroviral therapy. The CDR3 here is CASSQGLAGDNEQFF. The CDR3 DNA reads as TGTGCCAGCAGTCAGGGACTAGCGGGAGATAATGAGCAGTTCTTC.